These T cell receptor beta chains were read from a single sample in a study of cytomegalovirus exposure and HLA in healthy donors. Produced via immunoSEQ multiplex PCR; TCRdb's table is partial and in-frame only. The repertoire has some 120,000 clones, 70% to 80% of them found once; the top ten carry 4%. Sequenced: PBMCs. The source of these receptors is a man aged 40-55 years in good health and CMV-seropositive. Each CDR3 is given with its conserved first and last residue. D genes are given only for firm matches. Clone size is stated in some rows and not others, as once, few, many or a class when expanded.

d_call clone_size j_call v_call cdr3_nt cdr3_aa
TRBD1 - TRBJ2-2 TRBV28 TGTGCCAGCAGTTTATCGGGACAGGGGCCCGGGGAGCTGTTTTTT CASSLSGQGPGELFF
- - TRBJ2-4 TRBV19 TGTGCCAGTAGTCACGGGACTCAACTAGCCAAAAACATTCAGTACTTC CASSHGTQLAKNIQYF
- - TRBJ2-7 TRBV27 TGTGCCAGCAGTTTGAGGGACTCCTACGAGCAGTACTTC CASSLRDSYEQYF
TRBD2 - TRBJ2-1 TRBV7-9 TGTGCCAGCAGCTTAGTAGCGGGAGGACCCAATGAGCAGTTCTTC CASSLVAGGPNEQFF
TRBD1 few TRBJ2-7 TRBV11-2 TGTGCCAGCAGCCCCTTTACAGGGGCTTCCTACGAGCAGTACTTC CASSPFTGASYEQYF
TRBD2 - TRBJ2-3 TRBV28 TGTGCCAGCAGTTTGTCTAGCGGGACGAGCACAGATACGCAGTATTTT CASSLSSGTSTDTQYF
- - TRBJ1-5 TRBV28 TGTGCCAGCAGGCCGGGGGGGCATAGCAATCAGCCCCAGCATTTT CASRPGGHSNQPQHF
- few TRBJ1-3 TRBV11-2 TGTGCCAGCACCCTATCCCTTGGAAACACCATATATTTT CASTLSLGNTIYF
TRBD2 few TRBJ2-3 TRBV25-1 TGTGCCAGCAGTGCCTGGGGGACTAGCGGGCTGACAGATACGCAGTATTTT CASSAWGTSGLTDTQYF
- - TRBJ2-1 TRBV6-6 TGTGCCAGCAGCCAACAGGGTTACAATGAGCAGTTCTTC CASSQQGYNEQFF
- once TRBJ1-6 TRBV5-1 TGCGCCAGCAGCCCGGTGAGAGCCGATTCACCCCTCCACTTT CASSPVRADSPLHF
TRBD2 - TRBJ2-7 TRBV4-3 TGCGCCAGCAGCCAAGGACTAGCGGTTTACGAGCAGTACTTC CASSQGLAVYEQYF
TRBD1 - TRBJ1-1 TRBV25-1 TGTGCCAGCAGACAGACAGGGCTGGACACTGAAGCTTTCTTT CASRQTGLDTEAFF
TRBD2 - TRBJ2-3 TRBV6-5 TGTGCCAGCAGCGGGGGCGGGGGGGCCGGAAGGTCGCAGTATTTT CASSGGGGAGRSQYF
- - TRBJ1-4 TRBV20-1 TGCAGTGCCAGACCCGATGAAAAACTGTTTTTT CSARPDEKLFF
- - TRBJ2-7 TRBV6-1 TGTGCCAGCAGTGAAGCGCTTTGGAGTTCCTACGAGCAGTACTTC CASSEALWSSYEQYF
- few TRBJ1-3 TRBV6-5 TGTGCCAGCAGTCGGACAGCCGGAAACACCATATATTTT CASSRTAGNTIYF
TRBD2 - TRBJ2-7 TRBV28 TGTGCCAGCAGTTTACTAGCGGGAAGTTTAGAAGAGCAGTACTTC CASSLLAGSLEEQYF
TRBD1 - TRBJ1-4 TRBV11-2 TGTGCCAGCAGCTTAGTTCCACCCGGGACAGGGGCCACGAGGCTGTTTTTT CASSLVPPGTGATRLFF
- - TRBJ2-1 TRBV6-5 TGTGCCAGCAGTCCCCGACGGAGCTACAATGAGCAGTTCTTC CASSPRRSYNEQFF
- - TRBJ2-7 TRBV7-2 TGTGCCAGCAGCTTCCAGGGGTGGTACGAGCAGTACTTC CASSFQGWYEQYF
- - TRBJ2-2 TRBV4-2 TGTGCCAGCAGCCAATCGGCGGCCGGGGAGCTGTTTTTT CASSQSAAGELFF
TRBD2 once TRBJ2-7 TRBV19 TGTGCCAGTAGTCTCCGGACTAGCGGAGTCTACGAGCAGTACTTC CASSLRTSGVYEQYF
- - TRBJ2-1 TRBV12-5 TGTGCTAGTGGTTTCGGAACAGACGGGGACAATGAGCAGTTCTTC CASGFGTDGDNEQFF
TRBD1 - TRBJ2-7 TRBV13 TGTGCCAGCAGCTTAGGCCGGGGGACAGGGGTCGAGCAGTACTTC CASSLGRGTGVEQYF
TRBD1 - TRBJ1-4 TRBV19 TGTGCCAGTAGTCCAAGACAGGGAGATGAAAAACTGTTTTTT CASSPRQGDEKLFF
- - TRBJ2-7 TRBV6-5 TGTGCCAGCAGTTACTCTCGGTTTCACGAGCAGTACTTC CASSYSRFHEQYF
- - TRBJ2-5 TRBV6-1 TGTGCCAGCACAGCTATACACTATGGGGAGACCCAGTACTTC CASTAIHYGETQYF
- - TRBJ1-5 TRBV19 TGTGCCAGTAGTTTACAGGGTAAGGATCAGCCCCAGCATTTT CASSLQGKDQPQHF
- - TRBJ1-3 TRBV21-1 TGTGCCAGCAGCTCGCGGATTCAGACTGGAAACACCATATATTTT CASSSRIQTGNTIYF
- - TRBJ2-1 TRBV7-2 TGTGCCAGCAGCTTTGGGGGCCGAGAGCAGTTCTTC CASSFGGREQFF
- - TRBJ1-2 TRBV12-5 TGTGCTAGTGGTTTGCCAACCTCAGACTATGGCTACACCTTC CASGLPTSDYGYTF
- - TRBJ1-1 TRBV15 TGTGCCACCAGCCACGGCGGGGGATTGAACACTGAAGCTTTCTTT CATSHGGGLNTEAFF
TRBD1 - TRBJ2-1 TRBV6-4 TGTGCCAGCAGTACGGAGACAGGGCTGCATGAGCAGTTCTTC CASSTETGLHEQFF
- - TRBJ2-3 TRBV5-5 TGTGCCAGCAGCCTCCGACAGACTTACACAGATACGCAGTATTTT CASSLRQTYTDTQYF